Described below is a single TCR beta chain sequence and its context. The sample belongs to a study of technical replicates of blood from a handful of donors. Germline-derived CDR1 and CDR2 are SGHTA and FQGNSA. Trimming pared 4 bases from V and 0 bases from J, leaving 10 bases between. The CDR3 totals 14 residues. The table came from immunoSEQ multiplex PCR; TCRdb's copy has only in-frame clones and leaves some out. Here the sample spans over 65,000 clones, approximately 97% being singletons. This sequence was found in a human donor in good health. The sample was T cells isolated from PBMCs. V and J are TRBV7-2 and TRBJ2-7, with a tentative D call TRBD1 (6 bases). CDR3 sequence: CASSYQGHSYEQYF. The CDR3 DNA sequence: TGTGCCAGCAGCTACCAGGGGCACTCCTACGAGCAGTACTTC.